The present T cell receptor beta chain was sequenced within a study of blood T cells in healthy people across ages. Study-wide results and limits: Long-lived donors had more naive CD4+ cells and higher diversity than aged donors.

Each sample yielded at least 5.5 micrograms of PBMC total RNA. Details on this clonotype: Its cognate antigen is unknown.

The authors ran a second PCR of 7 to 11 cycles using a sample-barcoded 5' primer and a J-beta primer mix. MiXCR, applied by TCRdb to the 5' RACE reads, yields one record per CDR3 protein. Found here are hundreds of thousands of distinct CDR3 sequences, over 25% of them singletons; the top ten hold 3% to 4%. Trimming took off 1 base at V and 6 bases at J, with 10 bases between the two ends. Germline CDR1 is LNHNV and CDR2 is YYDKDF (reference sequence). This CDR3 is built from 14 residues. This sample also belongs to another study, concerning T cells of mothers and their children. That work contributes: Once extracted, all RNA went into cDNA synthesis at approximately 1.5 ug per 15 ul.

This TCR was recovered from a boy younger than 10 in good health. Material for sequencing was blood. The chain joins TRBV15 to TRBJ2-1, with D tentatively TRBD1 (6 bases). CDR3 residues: CATSRAAGVNEQFF. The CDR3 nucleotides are TGTGCCACCAGCAGAGCAGCAGGGGTCAATGAGCAGTTCTTC.